This entry features one T cell receptor beta chain sequence. The repertoire was sequenced with immunoSEQ multiplex PCR; TCRdb's copy has only in-frame clones and lacks some. The table includes over 55,000 clones, about nine tenths detected once. This sample was included in a study of T cell changes during pregnancy in multiple sclerosis. The clonotype was recovered from a female donor with multiple sclerosis, enrolled in a pregnancy study. This specimen was peripheral blood, taken in the first trimester of pregnancy.

In nucleotides, the CDR3 is TGTGCCAGCAGTTCACGAGAGGGCAGGTACAATGAGCAGTTCTTC. Translating it yields CASSSREGRYNEQFF. The rearrangement uses TRBV27 and TRBJ2-1, with D perhaps TRBD2 (5 bases). From germline, CDR1 is MNHEY and CDR2 SMNVEV (reference sequence). The V and J ends lost 4 bases and 4 bases respectively, with 14 bases between them. This CDR3 has 15 residues.